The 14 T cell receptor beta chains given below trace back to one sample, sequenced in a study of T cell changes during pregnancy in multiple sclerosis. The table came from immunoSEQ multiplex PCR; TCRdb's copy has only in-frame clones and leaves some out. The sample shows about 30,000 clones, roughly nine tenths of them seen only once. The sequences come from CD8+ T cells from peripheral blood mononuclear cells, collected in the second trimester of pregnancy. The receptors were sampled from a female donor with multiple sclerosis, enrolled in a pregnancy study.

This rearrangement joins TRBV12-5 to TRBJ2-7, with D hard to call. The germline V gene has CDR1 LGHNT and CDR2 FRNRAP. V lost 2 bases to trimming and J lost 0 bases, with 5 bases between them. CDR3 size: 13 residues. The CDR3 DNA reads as TGTGCTAGTGGTTTGCCCAGCTCCTACGAGCAGTACTTC. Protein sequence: CASGLPSSYEQYF. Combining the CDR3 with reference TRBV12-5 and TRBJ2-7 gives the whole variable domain DARVTQTPRHKVTEMGQEVTMRCQPILGHNTVFWYRQTMMQGLELLAYFRNRAPLDDSGMPKDRFSAEMPDATLATLKIQPSEPRDSAVYFCASGLPSSYEQYFGPGTRLTVT.

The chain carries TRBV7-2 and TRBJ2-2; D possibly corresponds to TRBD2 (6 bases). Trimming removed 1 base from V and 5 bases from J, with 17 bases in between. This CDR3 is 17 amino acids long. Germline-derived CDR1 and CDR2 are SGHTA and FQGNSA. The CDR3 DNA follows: TGTGCCAGCAGCTTAGTCGGGTGGGAGGAGTGGACCGGGGAGCTGTTTTTT. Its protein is CASSLVGWEEWTGELFF.

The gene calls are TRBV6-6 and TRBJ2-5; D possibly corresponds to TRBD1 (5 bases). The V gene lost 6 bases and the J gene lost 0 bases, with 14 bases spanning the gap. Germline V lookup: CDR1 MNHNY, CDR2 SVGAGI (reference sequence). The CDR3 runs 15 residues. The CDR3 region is CASSTDRLYQETQYF. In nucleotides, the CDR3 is TGTGCCAGCAGCACCGACAGACTGTACCAAGAGACCCAGTACTTC.

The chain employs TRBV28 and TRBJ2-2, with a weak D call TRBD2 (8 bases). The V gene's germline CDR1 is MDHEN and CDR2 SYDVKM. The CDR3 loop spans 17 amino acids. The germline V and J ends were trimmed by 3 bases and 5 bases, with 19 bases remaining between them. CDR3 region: CASSLEDRAGGTGELFF. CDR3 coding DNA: TGTGCCAGCAGTTTGGAAGACAGGGCGGGGGGTACCGGGGAGCTGTTTTTT.

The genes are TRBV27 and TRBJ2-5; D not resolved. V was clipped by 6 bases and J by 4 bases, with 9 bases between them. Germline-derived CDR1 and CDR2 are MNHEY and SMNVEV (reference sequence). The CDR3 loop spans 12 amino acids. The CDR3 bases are TGTGCCAGCAGCCGAACACGAGAGACCCAGTACTTC. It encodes CASSRTRETQYF.

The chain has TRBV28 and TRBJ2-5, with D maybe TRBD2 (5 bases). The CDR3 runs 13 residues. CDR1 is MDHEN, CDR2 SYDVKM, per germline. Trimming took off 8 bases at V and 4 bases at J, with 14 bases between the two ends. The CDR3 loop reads CASDREGPETQYF. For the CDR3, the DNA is TGTGCCAGCGATCGAGAGGGTCCAGAGACCCAGTACTTC.

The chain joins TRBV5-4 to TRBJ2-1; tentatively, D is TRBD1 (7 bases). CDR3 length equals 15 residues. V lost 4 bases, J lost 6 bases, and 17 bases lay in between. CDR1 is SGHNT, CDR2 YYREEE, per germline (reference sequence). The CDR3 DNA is TGTGCCAGCAGCCCGGGGACAGTGGGGGGCAATGAGCAGTTCTTC. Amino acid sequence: CASSPGTVGGNEQFF.

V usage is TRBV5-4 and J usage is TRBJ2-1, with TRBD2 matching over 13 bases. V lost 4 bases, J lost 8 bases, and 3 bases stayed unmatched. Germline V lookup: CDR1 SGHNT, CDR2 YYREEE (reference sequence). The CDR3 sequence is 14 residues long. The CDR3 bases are TGTGCCAGCAGCCCGACTAGCGGGAGGTATGAGCAGTTCTTC. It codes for CASSPTSGRYEQFF.

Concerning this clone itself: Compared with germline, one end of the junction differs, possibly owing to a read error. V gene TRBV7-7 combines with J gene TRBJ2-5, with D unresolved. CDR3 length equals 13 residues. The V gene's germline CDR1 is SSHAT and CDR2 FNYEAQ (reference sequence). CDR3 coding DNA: TGTGCTAGCAGCTTAAGACTTCAAGAGACCCAGTACTTC. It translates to CASSLRLQETQYF.

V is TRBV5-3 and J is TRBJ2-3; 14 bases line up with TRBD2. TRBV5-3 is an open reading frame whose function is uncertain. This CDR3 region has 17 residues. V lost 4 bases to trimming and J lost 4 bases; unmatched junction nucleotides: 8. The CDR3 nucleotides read TGTGCCAGAAGCCCGGGACTAGCGGGAGCTCTACCAGATACGCAGTATTTT. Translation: CARSPGLAGALPDTQYF.

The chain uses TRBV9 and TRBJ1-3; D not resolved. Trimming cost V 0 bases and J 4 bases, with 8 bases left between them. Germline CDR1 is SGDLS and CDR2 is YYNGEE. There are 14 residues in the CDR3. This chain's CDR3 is CASSVDLSGNTIYF. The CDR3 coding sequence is TGTGCCAGCAGCGTAGATCTATCCGGAAACACCATATATTTT.

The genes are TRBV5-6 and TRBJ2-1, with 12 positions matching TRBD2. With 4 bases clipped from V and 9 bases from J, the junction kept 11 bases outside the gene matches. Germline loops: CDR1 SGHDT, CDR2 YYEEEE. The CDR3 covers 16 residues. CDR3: CASSASLAGGYSEQFF. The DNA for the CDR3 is TGTGCCAGCAGCGCCTCACTAGCGGGAGGATATAGTGAGCAGTTCTTC.

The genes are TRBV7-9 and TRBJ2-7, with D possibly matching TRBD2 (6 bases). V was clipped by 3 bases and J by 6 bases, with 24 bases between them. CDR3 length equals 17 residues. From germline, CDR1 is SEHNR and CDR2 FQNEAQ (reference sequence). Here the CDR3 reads CASSFSGGMGTRPEQYF. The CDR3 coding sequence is TGTGCCAGCAGCTTCTCCGGCGGGATGGGAACCCGCCCCGAGCAGTACTTC.

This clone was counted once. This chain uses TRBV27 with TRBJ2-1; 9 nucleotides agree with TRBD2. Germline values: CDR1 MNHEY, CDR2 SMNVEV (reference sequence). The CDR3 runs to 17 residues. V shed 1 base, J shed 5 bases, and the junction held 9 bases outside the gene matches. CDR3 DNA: TGTGCCAGCAGTTTATTACTGGCGGGAGGGCCTAACAATGAGCAGTTCTTC. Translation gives CASSLLLAGGPNNEQFF.